This T cell receptor beta chain was sequenced in a study of cytomegalovirus exposure and HLA in healthy donors. This PCR relied on a set of 60 Vbeta primers and 13 Jbeta primers. Sequencing used immunoSEQ multiplex PCR; TCRdb keeps in-frame clones, though not all of them. The sample consists of 200,000 to 250,000 clones, approximately 80% of them appearing once. CDR3 length: 16 residues. The germline V and J ends were trimmed by 5 bases and 1 base, with 14 bases remaining between them. Germline V gives CDR1 SEHNR, CDR2 FQNEAQ (reference sequence). The TCR comes from a girl aged 2-15 years in good health and CMV-seronegative. The rearrangement links TRBV7-9 to TRBJ2-2; D might be TRBD2 (7 bases). The material sequenced was PBMCs. CDR3 DNA sequence: TGTGCCAGCAGCGGCGGGGGCAACCGGAACACCGGGGAGCTGTTTTTT. It is translated as CASSGGGNRNTGELFF.